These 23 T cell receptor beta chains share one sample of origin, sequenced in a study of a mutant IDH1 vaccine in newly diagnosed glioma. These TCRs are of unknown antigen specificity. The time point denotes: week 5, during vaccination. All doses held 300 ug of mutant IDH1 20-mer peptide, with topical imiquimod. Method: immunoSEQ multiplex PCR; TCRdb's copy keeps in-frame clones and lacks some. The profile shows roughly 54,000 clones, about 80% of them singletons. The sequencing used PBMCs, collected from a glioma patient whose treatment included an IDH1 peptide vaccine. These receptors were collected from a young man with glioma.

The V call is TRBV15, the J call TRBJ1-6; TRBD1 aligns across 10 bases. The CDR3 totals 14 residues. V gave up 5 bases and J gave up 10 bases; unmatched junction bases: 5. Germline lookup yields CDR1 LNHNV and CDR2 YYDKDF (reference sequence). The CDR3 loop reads CATSVGQGWSPLHF. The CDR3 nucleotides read TGTGCCACCAGCGTGGGACAGGGGTGGTCACCCCTCCACTTT.

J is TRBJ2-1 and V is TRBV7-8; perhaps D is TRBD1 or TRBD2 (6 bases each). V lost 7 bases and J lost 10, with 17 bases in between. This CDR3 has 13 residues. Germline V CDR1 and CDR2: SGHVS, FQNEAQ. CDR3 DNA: TGTGCCAGCATCCCTCTCGGGGGCGGAGAGCAGTTCTTC. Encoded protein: CASIPLGGGEQFF.

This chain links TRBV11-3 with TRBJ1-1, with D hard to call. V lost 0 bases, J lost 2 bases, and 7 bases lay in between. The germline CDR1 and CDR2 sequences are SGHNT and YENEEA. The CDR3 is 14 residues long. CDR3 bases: TGTGCCAGCAGCTTAGATGGTAAAAACACTGAAGCTTTCTTT. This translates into CASSLDGKNTEAFF.

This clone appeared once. The CDR3 region has the DNA TGTGCCAGCAGCTTAGATAGCCTTTTGTACGAGCAGTACTTC. Encoded protein: CASSLDSLLYEQYF. This chain uses TRBV7-9 with TRBJ2-7; D call uncertain. Per germline, CDR1 SEHNR and CDR2 FQNEAQ (reference sequence). V shed 1 base and J shed 4 bases, with 11 bases lying between them. The CDR3 length is 14 residues.

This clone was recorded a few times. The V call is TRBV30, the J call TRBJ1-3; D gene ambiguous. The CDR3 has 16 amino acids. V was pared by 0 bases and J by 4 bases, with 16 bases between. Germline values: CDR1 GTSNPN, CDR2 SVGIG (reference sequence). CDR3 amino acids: CAWSVKENGLGNTIYF. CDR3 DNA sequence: TGTGCCTGGAGTGTTAAGGAGAATGGACTCGGAAACACCATATATTTT.

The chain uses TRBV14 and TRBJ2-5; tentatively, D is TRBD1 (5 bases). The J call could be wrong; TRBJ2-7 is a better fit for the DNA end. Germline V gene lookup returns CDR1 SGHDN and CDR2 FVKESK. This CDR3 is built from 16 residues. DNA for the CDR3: TGTGCCAGCAGCCAACTAGACTGGCAGGACACCTACGAGCAGTACTTC. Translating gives CASSQLDWQDTYEQYF.

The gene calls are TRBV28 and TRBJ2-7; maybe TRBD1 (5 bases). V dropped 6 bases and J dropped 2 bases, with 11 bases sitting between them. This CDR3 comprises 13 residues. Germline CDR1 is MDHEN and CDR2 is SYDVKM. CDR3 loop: CASSLAGTYEQYF. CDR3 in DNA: TGTGCCAGCAGCCTGGCAGGGACCTACGAGCAGTACTTC.

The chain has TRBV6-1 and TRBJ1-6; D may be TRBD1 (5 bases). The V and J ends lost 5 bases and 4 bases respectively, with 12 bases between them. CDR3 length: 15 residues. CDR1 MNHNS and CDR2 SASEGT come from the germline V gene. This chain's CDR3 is CASSLAQAYNSPLHF. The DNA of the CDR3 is TGTGCCAGCAGTCTAGCACAGGCTTATAATTCACCCCTCCACTTT.

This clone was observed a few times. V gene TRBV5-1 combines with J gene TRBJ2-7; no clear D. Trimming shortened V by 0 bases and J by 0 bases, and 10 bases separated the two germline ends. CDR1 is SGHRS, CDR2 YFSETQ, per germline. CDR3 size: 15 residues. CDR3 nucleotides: TGCGCCAGCAGCTTGGAACCCAGGAGCTCCTACGAGCAGTACTTC. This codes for CASSLEPRSSYEQYF.

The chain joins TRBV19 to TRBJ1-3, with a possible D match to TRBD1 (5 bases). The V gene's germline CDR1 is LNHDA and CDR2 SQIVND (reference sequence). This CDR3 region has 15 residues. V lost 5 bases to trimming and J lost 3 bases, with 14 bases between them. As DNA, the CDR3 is TGTGCCAGTAGTGCCGGGACCTGGCTTGGAAACACCATATATTTT. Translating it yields CASSAGTWLGNTIYF. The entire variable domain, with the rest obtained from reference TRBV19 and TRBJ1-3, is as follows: DGGITQSPKYLFRKEGQNVTLSCEQNLNHDAMYWYRQDPGQGLRLIYYSQIVNDFQKGDIAEGYSVSREKKESFPLTVTSAQKNPTAFYLCASSAGTWLGNTIYFGEGSWLTVV.

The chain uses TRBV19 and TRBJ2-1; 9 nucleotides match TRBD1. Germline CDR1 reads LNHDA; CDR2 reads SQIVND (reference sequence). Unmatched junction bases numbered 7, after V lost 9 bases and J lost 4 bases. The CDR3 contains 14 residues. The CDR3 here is CASNRQGEYNEQFF. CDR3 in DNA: TGTGCCAGCAACAGACAGGGGGAATACAATGAGCAGTTCTTC.

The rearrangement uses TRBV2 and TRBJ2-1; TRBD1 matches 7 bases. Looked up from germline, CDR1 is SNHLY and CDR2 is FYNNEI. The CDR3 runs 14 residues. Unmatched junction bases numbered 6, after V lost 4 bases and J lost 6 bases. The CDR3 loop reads CASSGDSSTNEQFF. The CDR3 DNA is TGTGCCAGCAGTGGGGACAGTTCCACCAATGAGCAGTTCTTC.

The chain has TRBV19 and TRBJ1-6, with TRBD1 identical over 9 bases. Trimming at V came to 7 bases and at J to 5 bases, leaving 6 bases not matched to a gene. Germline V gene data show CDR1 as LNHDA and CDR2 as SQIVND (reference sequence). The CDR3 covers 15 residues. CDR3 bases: TGTGCCAGTAACCGCCGGGACAGGGATAATTCACCCCTCCACTTT. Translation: CASNRRDRDNSPLHF.

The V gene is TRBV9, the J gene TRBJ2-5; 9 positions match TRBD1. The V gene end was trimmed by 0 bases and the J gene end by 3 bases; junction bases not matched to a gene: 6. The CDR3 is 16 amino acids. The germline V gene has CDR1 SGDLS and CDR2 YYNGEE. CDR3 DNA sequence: TGTGCCAGCAGCGTAGGAGGTGGGACAGGGAAAGAGACCCAGTACTTC. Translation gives CASSVGGGTGKETQYF.

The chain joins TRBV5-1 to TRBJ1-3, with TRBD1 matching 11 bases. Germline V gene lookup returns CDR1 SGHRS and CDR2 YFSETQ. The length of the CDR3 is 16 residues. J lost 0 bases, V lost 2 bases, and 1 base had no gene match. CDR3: CASSLGTGGSGNTIYF. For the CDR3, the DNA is TGCGCCAGCAGCTTAGGGACAGGGGGCTCTGGAAACACCATATATTTT. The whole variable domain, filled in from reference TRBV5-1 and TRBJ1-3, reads KAGVTQTPRYLIKTRGQQVTLSCSPISGHRSVSWYQQTPGQGLQFLFEYFSETQRNKGNFPGRFSGRQFSNSRSEMNVSTLELGDSALYLCASSLGTGGSGNTIYFGEGSWLTVV.

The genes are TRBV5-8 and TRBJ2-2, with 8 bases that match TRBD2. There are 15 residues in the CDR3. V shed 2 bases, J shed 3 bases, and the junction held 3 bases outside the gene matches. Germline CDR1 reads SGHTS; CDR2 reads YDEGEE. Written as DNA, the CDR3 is TGTGCCAGCAGCTTTTCGGGGGGGTACACCGGGGAGCTGTTTTTT. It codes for CASSFSGGYTGELFF.

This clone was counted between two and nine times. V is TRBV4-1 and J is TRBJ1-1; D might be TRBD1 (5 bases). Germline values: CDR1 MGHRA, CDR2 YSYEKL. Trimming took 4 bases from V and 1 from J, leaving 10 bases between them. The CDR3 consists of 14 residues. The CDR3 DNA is TGCGCCAGCAGCCTATCCCAGGGGAACACTGAAGCTTTCTTT. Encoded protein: CASSLSQGNTEAFF.

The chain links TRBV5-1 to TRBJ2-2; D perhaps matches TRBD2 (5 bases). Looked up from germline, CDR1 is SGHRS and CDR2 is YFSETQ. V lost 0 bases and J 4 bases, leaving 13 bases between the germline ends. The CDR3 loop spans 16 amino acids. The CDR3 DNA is TGCGCCAGCAGCTTGGTATCCGGGGTCGGCACCGGGGAGCTGTTTTTT. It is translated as CASSLVSGVGTGELFF.

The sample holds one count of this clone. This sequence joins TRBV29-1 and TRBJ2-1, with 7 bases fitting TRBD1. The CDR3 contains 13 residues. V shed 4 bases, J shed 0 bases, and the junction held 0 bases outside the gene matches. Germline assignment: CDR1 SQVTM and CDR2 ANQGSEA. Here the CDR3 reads CSVGDSSYNEQFF. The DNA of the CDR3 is TGCAGCGTTGGGGACAGCTCCTACAATGAGCAGTTCTTC.

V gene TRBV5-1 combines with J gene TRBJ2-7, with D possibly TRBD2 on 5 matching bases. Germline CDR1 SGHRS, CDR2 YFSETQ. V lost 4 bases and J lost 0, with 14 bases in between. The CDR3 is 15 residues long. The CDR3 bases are TGCGCCAGCAGCCCAAAAGGAGGAAGCTCCTACGAGCAGTACTTC. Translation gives CASSPKGGSSYEQYF.

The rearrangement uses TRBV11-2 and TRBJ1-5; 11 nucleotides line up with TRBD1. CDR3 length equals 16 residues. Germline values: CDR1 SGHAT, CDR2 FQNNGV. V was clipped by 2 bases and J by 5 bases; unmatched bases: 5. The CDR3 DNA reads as TGTGCCAGCAGCTTAACCGGACAGGGGGCCTATCAGCCCCAGCATTTT. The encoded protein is CASSLTGQGAYQPQHF. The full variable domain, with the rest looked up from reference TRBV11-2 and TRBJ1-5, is EAGVAQSPRYKIIEKRQSVAFWCNPISGHATLYWYQQILGQGPKLLIQFQNNGVVDDSQLPKDRFSAERLKGVDSTLKIQPAKLEDSAVYLCASSLTGQGAYQPQHFGDGTRLSIL.

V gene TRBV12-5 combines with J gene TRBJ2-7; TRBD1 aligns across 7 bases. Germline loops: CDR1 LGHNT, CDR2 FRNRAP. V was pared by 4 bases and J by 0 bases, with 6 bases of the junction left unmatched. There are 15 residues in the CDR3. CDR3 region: CASGSGQAGSYEQYF. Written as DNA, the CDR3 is TGTGCTAGTGGTTCTGGACAGGCGGGCTCCTACGAGCAGTACTTC.

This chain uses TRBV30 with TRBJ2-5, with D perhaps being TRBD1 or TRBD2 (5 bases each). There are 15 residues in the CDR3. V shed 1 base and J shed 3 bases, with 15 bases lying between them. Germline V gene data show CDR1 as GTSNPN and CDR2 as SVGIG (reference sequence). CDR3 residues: CAWSAYSGDEETQYF. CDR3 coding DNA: TGTGCCTGGAGTGCCTACAGTGGGGACGAAGAGACCCAGTACTTC.